Following are 23 T cell receptor beta chains from one sample sequenced in a study of vaccination and CD4 T cells after COVID-19. No cognate antigen is known for these TCRs. Documented treatment: roughly 10-day PBMC culture with coronavirus spike peptide pools or control peptides (ViraFEST assay). Oncomine TCR Beta short-read sequencing was applied to DNA from cultured CD4+ T cells. One entry per CDR3 protein, called by TCRdb with MiXCR from the PCR reads. The sample gives approximately 17,000 distinct CDR3 sequences, roughly three quarters of which show up once; 15% to 20% is in the top ten. The sample comprised CD4+ T cells from blood, cultured in vitro. Receptors were obtained from a human donor who had recovered from COVID-19.

The J gene is TRBJ2-3, the V gene TRBV20-1; no clear D gene. Germline-derived CDR1 and CDR2 are DFQATT and SNEGSKA (reference sequence). Between the trimmed V and J ends, which lost 3 bases and 1 base, there was a span of 11 bases. The CDR3 spans 14 residues. CDR3 sequence (DNA): TGCAGTGCTAGTGGGCAGCACCGCACAGATACGCAGTATTTT. Protein: CSASGQHRTDTQYF.

This clonotype occurred a few times. This chain joins TRBV27 and TRBJ1-6; maybe TRBD1 (5 bases). The CDR3 sequence is 14 residues long. Trimming shortened V by 5 bases and J by 4 bases, and 9 bases separated the two germline ends. Germline CDR1 MNHEY, CDR2 SMNVEV (reference sequence). CDR3 sequence reads: CASSRGRYNSPLHF. The CDR3 nucleotides read TGTGCCAGCAGTCGGGGCAGATATAATTCACCCCTCCACTTT.

The table lists this clonotype with a count of one. The CDR3 sequence: CASSPGPPGARGYEQYF. The DNA for the CDR3 is TGTGCCAGCAGTCCTGGACCCCCTGGGGCCCGGGGTTACGAGCAGTACTTC. The rearrangement uses TRBV27 and TRBJ2-7; the D call may be TRBD1 or TRBD2 (5 bases each). The ends were cut back, 5 bases at V and 4 bases at J, with 24 bases in the middle. The V gene's germline CDR1 is MNHEY and CDR2 SMNVEV (reference sequence). CDR3 length: 17 amino acids.

A few counts support this clonotype. The chain has TRBV6-1 and TRBJ1-2; TRBD1 matches 7 bases. This CDR3 is 15 amino acids long. V shed 6 bases, J shed 3 bases, and the junction held 10 bases outside the gene matches. Germline assignment: CDR1 MNHNS and CDR2 SASEGT. The CDR3 spells CASRAPDRIYYGYTF. The CDR3 coding sequence is TGTGCCAGCAGGGCCCCGGACAGGATTTACTATGGCTACACCTTC.

This clonotype has just a few counts. The rearrangement joins TRBV24-1 to TRBJ2-2, with D perhaps TRBD1 or TRBD2 (5 bases each). Germline V gene lookup returns CDR1 KGHDR and CDR2 SFDVKD. The V end lost 4 bases, the J end lost 10 bases, and 12 bases lay between the germline ends. The CDR3 totals 13 residues. CDR3 nucleotide sequence: TGTGCCACCAGTGAGGGGCAACGGGAGGAGCTGTTTTTT. It specifies CATSEGQREELFF.

The J gene is TRBJ1-2, the V gene TRBV7-2, with 7 bases aligning to TRBD1. With V trimmed by 1 base and J by 2 bases, 13 bases remained unmatched. CDR3 length: 18 residues. CDR1 is SGHTA and CDR2 is FQGNSA in the germline V gene. The CDR3 loop is CASSLDMGRGSLNYGYTF. The CDR3 DNA reads as TGTGCCAGCAGCTTAGATATGGGCAGGGGGAGTCTGAACTATGGCTACACCTTC.

The gene calls are TRBV5-4 and TRBJ2-5; D might be TRBD1 (6 bases). Deletions cut 4 bases from V and 1 base from J, with 14 bases between. CDR1 is SGHNT and CDR2 is YYREEE in the germline V gene (reference sequence). The CDR3 spans 15 residues. The CDR3: CASSIAPRGQETQYF. In DNA, the CDR3 is TGTGCCAGCAGCATCGCCCCCAGGGGCCAAGAGACCCAGTACTTC.

This clonotype was recorded once. V gene TRBV7-9 combines with J gene TRBJ2-2; 9 positions agree with TRBD2. Trimming at V came to 5 bases and at J to 0 bases, leaving 4 bases not matched to a gene. CDR3 length: 16 residues. Per the germline V gene, CDR1 is SEHNR and CDR2 is FQNEAQ (reference sequence). CDR3 nucleotide sequence: TGTGCCAGCAGCCCGTGGACTAGCGCGAACACCGGGGAGCTGTTTTTT. Translated, it gives CASSPWTSANTGELFF.

The chain is built from TRBV10-3 and TRBJ2-7, with 11 bases matching TRBD2. The CDR3 spans 18 residues. The V gene end was trimmed by 4 bases and the J gene end by 2 bases; junction bases not matched to a gene: 13. The germline V gene encodes CDR1 ENHRY and CDR2 SYGVKD. The CDR3 sequence is CAISVAPGKTSGAYEQYF. The DNA for the CDR3 is TGTGCCATCAGTGTCGCTCCGGGGAAGACTAGCGGGGCCTACGAGCAGTACTTC.

The chain has TRBV20-1 and TRBJ2-3; 8 bases align to TRBD2. The ends lost 6 bases at V and 3 bases at J; junction bases unmatched: 14. CDR1 is DFQATT, CDR2 SNEGSKA, per germline (reference sequence). The length of the CDR3 is 16 residues. CDR3 protein: CSATDLGREETDTQYF. The CDR3, as DNA: TGCAGTGCAACCGACCTGGGGCGGGAGGAAACAGATACGCAGTATTTT.

The chain combines TRBV7-9 with TRBJ2-2, with TRBD2 as a possible D gene (6 bases). Germline values: CDR1 SEHNR, CDR2 FQNEAQ (reference sequence). This CDR3 is 19 amino acids long. V lost 4 bases and J lost 3, with 24 bases in between. The CDR3 spells CASSWGETGYRGDTGELFF. The CDR3, as DNA: TGTGCCAGCAGCTGGGGGGAAACAGGATATCGGGGAGACACCGGGGAGCTGTTTTTT. Complete variable domain (other parts from reference TRBV7-9 and TRBJ2-2): DTGVSQNPRHKITKRGQNVTFRCDPISEHNRLYWYRQTLGQGPEFLTYFQNEAQLEKSRLLSDRFSAERPKGSFSTLEIQRTEQGDSAMYLCASSWGETGYRGDTGELFFGEGSRLTVL.

The rearrangement links TRBV7-8 to TRBJ2-4; D possibly corresponds to TRBD2 (6 bases). The CDR3 runs to 14 residues. V was clipped by 1 base and J by 8 bases, with 12 bases between them. The germline gives CDR1 SGHVS, CDR2 FQNEAQ. CDR3: CASSLGGTQDIQYF. The CDR3 DNA follows: TGTGCCAGCAGCTTAGGTGGGACTCAGGACATTCAGTACTTC.

This chain joins TRBV7-2 and TRBJ2-1, with 13 bases identical to TRBD2. The CDR3 has 14 amino acids. V was clipped by 7 bases and J by 8 bases; unmatched bases: 5. Germline CDR1 is SGHTA and CDR2 is FQGNSA. CDR3 loop: CASTLAGGPYEQFF. As DNA, the CDR3 is TGTGCCAGCACACTAGCGGGAGGGCCCTATGAGCAGTTCTTC.

This chain uses TRBV11-3 with TRBJ2-7; D assignment may be TRBD1 or TRBD2 (5 bases each). CDR3 length equals 13 residues. V was cut by 8 bases and J by 1 base, with 12 bases left in between. The germline CDR1 and CDR2 sequences are SGHNT and YENEEA. The CDR3 region has the DNA TGTGCCAGCGGGGGAAGGTTTTCCTACGAGCAGTACTTC. Its protein product is CASGGRFSYEQYF.

This chain joins TRBV19 and TRBJ2-2; D is ambiguous. V shed 3 bases and J shed 6 bases, with 17 bases lying between them. CDR1 and CDR2 (germline): LNHDA, SQIVND (reference sequence). The CDR3 sequence is 16 residues long. The CDR3 sequence is CASSIIRRSAPGELFF. In DNA form, the CDR3 reads TGTGCCAGTAGTATTATAAGACGGTCTGCACCCGGGGAGCTGTTTTTT.

The chain has TRBV6-1 and TRBJ1-2, with D tentatively TRBD1 (6 bases). Germline V gives CDR1 MNHNS, CDR2 SASEGT. The CDR3 runs to 16 residues. Trimming pared 6 bases from V and 3 bases from J, leaving 20 bases between. The CDR3 reads CASSPAWGPGDYGYTF. In DNA form, the CDR3 reads TGTGCCAGCAGCCCCGCCTGGGGGCCCGGAGACTATGGCTACACCTTC.

The chain combines TRBV20-1 with TRBJ1-2; possible D gene TRBD1, 5 bases. V was cut by 3 bases and J by 4 bases, with 15 bases left in between. Germline V gene sequence: CDR1 DFQATT, CDR2 SNEGSKA (reference sequence). The CDR3 loop spans 14 amino acids. CDR3 DNA: TGCAGTGCTAGGGGAAAGGGGCAATCCTATGGCTACACCTTC. Protein: CSARGKGQSYGYTF.

The rearrangement links TRBV6-2 or TRBV6-3 to TRBJ2-1, with D possibly matching TRBD2 (7 bases). Per the germline V gene, CDR1 is MNHEY and CDR2 is SVGEGT. This CDR3 has 16 residues. V lost 5 bases to trimming and J lost 5 bases, with 19 bases between them. The CDR3 spells CASSLAGAGINNEQFF. In DNA form, the CDR3 reads TGTGCCAGCAGTCTGGCGGGGGCAGGGATCAACAATGAGCAGTTCTTC.

This clonotype was detected a few times. The chain is built from TRBV20-1 and TRBJ1-5, with TRBD1 matching over 8 bases. The germline gives CDR1 DFQATT, CDR2 SNEGSKA (reference sequence). The CDR3 covers 16 residues. The ends lost 4 bases at V and 8 bases at J; junction bases unmatched: 16. Here the CDR3 DNA reads TGCAGTGCTACCGCTGACAGGGGTCTGGTTCAGGAGCCCCAGCATTTT. Protein product: CSATADRGLVQEPQHF.

This chain uses TRBV30 with TRBJ1-6; TRBD1 might be the D (5 bases). V was trimmed by 1 base and J by 8 bases, leaving 9 bases between them. Germline V gene data show CDR1 as GTSNPN and CDR2 as SVGIG (reference sequence). The CDR3 spans 13 residues. CDR3 region: CAWSGMGDSPLHF. The CDR3 DNA reads as TGTGCCTGGAGTGGTATGGGGGATTCACCCCTCCACTTT. Using reference TRBV30 and TRBJ1-6 for the parts outside the CDR3, the full variable domain is SQTIHQWPATLVQPVGSPLSLECTVEGTSNPNLYWYRQAAGRGLQLLFYSVGIGQISSEVPQNLSASRPQDRQFILSSKKLLLSDSGFYLCAWSGMGDSPLHFGNGTRLTVT.

This rearrangement joins TRBV7-2 to TRBJ1-2; maybe TRBD1 (5 bases). V dropped 1 base and J dropped 7 bases, with 16 bases sitting between them. CDR1 and CDR2 from the germline V gene are SGHTA and FQGNSA. The length of the CDR3 is 15 residues. CDR3 sequence (DNA): TGTGCCAGCAGCTTAGATGGGGGGAGAATAGGTGGCTACACCTTC. Translation gives CASSLDGGRIGGYTF.

The chain combines TRBV15 with TRBJ1-5, with D possibly matching TRBD1 (5 bases). The CDR3 is 15 residues long. Germline loops: CDR1 LNHNV, CDR2 YYDKDF (reference sequence). The ends were cut back, 6 bases at V and 5 bases at J, with 17 bases in the middle. CDR3 region: CATSPDLGVHQPQHF. The CDR3, as DNA: TGTGCCACCAGTCCTGACCTGGGGGTTCATCAGCCCCAGCATTTT.

This clonotype was seen more than once but under ten times. This sequence joins TRBV10-3 and TRBJ1-5; no definite D call. CDR1 and CDR2 (germline): ENHRY, SYGVKD. V lost 10 bases, J lost 2 bases, and 18 bases lay in between. The CDR3 is 15 amino acids. The CDR3 DNA reads TGTGCCACCAATTTCGAGATCACTGGCAATCAGCCCCAGCATTTT. This translates into CATNFEITGNQPQHF.